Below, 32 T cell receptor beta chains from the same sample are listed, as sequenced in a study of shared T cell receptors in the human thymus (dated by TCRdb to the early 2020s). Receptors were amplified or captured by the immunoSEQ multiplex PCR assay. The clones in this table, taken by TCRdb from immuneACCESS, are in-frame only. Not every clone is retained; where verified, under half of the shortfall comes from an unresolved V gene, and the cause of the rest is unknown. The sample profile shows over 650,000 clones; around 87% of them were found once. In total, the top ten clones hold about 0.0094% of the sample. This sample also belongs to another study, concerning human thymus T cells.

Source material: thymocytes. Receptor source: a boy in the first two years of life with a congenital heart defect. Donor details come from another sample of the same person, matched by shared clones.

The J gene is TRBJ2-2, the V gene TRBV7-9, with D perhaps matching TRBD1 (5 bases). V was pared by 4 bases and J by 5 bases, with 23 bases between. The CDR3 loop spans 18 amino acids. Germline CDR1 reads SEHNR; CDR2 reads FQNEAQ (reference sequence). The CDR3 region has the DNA TGTGCCAGCAGCTCCCCCGGTGGGGCGCTTCAGCCAACCGGGGAGCTGTTTTTT. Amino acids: CASSSPGGALQPTGELFF.

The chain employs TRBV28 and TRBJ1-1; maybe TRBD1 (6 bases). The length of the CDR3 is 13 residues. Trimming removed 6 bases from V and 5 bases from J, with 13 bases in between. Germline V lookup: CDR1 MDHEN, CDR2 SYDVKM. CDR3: CASSDRKGTEAFF. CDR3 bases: TGTGCCAGCAGCGACAGGAAGGGGACTGAAGCTTTCTTT. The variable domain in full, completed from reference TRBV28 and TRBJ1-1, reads DVKVTQSSRYLVKRTGEKVFLECVQDMDHENMFWYRQDPGLGLRLIYFSYDVKMKEKGDIPEGYSVSREKKERFSLILESASTNQTSMYLCASSDRKGTEAFFGQGTRLTVV.

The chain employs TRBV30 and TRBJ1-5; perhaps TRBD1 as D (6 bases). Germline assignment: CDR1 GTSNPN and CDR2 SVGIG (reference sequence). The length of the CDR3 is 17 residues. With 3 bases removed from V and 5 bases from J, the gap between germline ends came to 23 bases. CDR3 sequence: CAWSGLWTDLPHQPQHF. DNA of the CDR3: TGTGCCTGGAGCGGACTTTGGACAGATCTTCCCCATCAGCCCCAGCATTTT.

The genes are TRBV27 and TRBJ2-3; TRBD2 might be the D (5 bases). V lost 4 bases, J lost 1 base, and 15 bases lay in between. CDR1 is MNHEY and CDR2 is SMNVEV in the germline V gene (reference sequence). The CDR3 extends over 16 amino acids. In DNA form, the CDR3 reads TGTGCCAGCAGTTCGTATGGAACTAGGGGCACAGATACGCAGTATTTT. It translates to CASSSYGTRGTDTQYF.

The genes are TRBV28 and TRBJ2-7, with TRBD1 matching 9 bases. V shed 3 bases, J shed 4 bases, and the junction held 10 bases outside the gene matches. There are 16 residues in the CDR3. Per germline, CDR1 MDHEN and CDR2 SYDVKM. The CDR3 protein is CASSFVTGGNVYEQYF. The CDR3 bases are TGTGCCAGCAGTTTTGTTACAGGGGGCAACGTTTACGAGCAGTACTTC.

The CDR3 sequence is CASSPPPDGYTF. CDR3 nucleotides: TGTGCCAGCAGCCCCCCGCCGGATGGCTACACCTTC. This chain connects TRBV28 to TRBJ1-2; D gene ambiguous. This CDR3 comprises 12 residues. Germline CDR1 is MDHEN and CDR2 is SYDVKM. With 6 bases removed from V and 6 bases from J, the gap between germline ends came to 11 bases.

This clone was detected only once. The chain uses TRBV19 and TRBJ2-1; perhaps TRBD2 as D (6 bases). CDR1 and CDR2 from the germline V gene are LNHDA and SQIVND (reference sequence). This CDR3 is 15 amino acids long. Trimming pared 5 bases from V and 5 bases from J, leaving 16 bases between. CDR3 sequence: CASSLPEGPHNEQFF. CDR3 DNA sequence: TGTGCCAGTAGTCTCCCGGAGGGACCTCACAATGAGCAGTTCTTC. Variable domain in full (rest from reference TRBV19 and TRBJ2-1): DGGITQSPKYLFRKEGQNVTLSCEQNLNHDAMYWYRQDPGQGLRLIYYSQIVNDFQKGDIAEGYSVSREKKESFPLTVTSAQKNPTAFYLCASSLPEGPHNEQFFGPGTRLTVL.

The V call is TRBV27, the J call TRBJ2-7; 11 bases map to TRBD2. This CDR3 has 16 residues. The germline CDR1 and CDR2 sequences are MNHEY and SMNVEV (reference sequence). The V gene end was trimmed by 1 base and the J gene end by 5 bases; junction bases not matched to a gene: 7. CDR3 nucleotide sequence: TGTGCCAGCAGTTTATTTGTAGCGGGAGGGCCTGACGAGCAGTACTTC. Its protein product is CASSLFVAGGPDEQYF.

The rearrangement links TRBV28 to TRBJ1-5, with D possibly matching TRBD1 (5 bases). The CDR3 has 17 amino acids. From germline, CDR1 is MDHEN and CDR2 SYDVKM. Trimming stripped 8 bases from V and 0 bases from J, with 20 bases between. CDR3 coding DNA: TGTGCCAGCGGCAAAGACAGAAGTCCTTATAGCAATCAGCCCCAGCATTTT. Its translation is CASGKDRSPYSNQPQHF.

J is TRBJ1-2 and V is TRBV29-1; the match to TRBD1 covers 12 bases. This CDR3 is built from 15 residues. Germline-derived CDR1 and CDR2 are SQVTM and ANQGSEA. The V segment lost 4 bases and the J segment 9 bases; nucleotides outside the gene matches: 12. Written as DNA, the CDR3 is TGCAGCGTTGGGGTAGGAACCGGGACAGGGGGCAGCTACACCTTC. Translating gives CSVGVGTGTGGSYTF.

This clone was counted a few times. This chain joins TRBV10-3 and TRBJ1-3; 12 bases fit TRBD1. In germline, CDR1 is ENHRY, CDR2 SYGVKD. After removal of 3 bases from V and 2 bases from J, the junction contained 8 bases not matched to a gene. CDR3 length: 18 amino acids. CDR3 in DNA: TGTGCCATCAGTGACCGGGACAGGGGGCTTATGGCTGGAAACACCATATATTTT. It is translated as CAISDRDRGLMAGNTIYF.

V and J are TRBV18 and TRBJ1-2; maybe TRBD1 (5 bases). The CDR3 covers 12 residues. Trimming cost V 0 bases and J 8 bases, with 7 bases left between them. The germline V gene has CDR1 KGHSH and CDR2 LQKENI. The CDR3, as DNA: TGTGCCAGCTCACCACCAGGGGAAGGCTACACCTTC. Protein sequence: CASSPPGEGYTF.

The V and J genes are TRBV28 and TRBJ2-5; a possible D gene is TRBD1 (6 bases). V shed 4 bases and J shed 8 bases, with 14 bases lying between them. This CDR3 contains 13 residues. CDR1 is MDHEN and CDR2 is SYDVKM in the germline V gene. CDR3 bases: TGTGCCAGCAGTTCATCCGGGACACCTACCCAGTACTTC. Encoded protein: CASSSSGTPTQYF.

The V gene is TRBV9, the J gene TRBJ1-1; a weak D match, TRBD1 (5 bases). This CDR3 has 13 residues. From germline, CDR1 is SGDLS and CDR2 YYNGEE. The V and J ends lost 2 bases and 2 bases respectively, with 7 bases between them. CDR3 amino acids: CASSVDINTEAFF. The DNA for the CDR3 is TGTGCCAGCAGCGTGGACATAAACACTGAAGCTTTCTTT.

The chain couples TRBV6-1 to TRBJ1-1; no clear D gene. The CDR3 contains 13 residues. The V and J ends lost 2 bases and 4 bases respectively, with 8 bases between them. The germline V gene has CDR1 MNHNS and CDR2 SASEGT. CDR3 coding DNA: TGTGCCAGCAGTGAATGGGCGGGCACTGAAGCTTTCTTT. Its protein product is CASSEWAGTEAFF.

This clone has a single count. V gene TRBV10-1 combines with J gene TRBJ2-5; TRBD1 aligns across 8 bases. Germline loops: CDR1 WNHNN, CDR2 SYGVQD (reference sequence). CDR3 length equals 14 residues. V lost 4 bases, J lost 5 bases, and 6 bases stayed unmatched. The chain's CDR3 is CASSGQGKGETQYF. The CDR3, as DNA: TGCGCCAGCAGTGGACAGGGGAAGGGGGAGACCCAGTACTTC.

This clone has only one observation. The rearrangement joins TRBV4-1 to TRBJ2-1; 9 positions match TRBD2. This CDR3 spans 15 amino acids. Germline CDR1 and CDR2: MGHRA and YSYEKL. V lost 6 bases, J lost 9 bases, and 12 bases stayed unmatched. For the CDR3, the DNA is TGCGCCAGCAGACCGGGACTAGCTATACGTGGTGAGCAGTTCTTC. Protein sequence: CASRPGLAIRGEQFF.

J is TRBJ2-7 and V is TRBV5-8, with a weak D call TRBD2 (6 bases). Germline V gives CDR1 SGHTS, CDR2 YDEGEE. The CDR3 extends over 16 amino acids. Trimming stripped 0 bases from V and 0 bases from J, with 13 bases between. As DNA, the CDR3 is TGTGCCAGCAGCTTGGATGGAGGGTCTAGCTCCTACGAGCAGTACTTC. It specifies CASSLDGGSSSYEQYF.

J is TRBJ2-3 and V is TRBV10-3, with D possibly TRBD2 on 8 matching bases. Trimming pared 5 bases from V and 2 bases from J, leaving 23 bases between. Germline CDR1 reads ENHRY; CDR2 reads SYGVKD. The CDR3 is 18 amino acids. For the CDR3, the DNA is TGTGCCATCAGTCCGGGAGGGGTAGGGGGCGTTCACACAGATACGCAGTATTTT. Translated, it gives CAISPGGVGGVHTDTQYF.

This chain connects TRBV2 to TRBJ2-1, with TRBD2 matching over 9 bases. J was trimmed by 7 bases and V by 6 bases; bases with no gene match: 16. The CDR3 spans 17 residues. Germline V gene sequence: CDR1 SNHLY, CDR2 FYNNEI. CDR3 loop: CASRLKEGSGSRNEQFF. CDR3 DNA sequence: TGTGCCAGCAGACTCAAGGAAGGTAGCGGGAGTAGAAATGAGCAGTTCTTC.

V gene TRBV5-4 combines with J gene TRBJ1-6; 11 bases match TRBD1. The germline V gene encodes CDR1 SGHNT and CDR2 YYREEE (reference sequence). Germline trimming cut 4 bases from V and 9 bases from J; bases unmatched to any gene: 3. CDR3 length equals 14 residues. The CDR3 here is CASSPDRGLSPLHF. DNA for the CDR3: TGTGCCAGCAGCCCGGACAGGGGGCTTTCACCCCTCCACTTT.

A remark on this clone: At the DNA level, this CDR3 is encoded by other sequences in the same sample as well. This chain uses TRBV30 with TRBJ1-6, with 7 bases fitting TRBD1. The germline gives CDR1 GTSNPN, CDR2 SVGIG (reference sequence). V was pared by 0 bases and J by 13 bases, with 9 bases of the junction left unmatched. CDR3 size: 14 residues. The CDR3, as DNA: TGTGCCTGGAGTGTACTGGGGGACAGCTCCCCCCTCCACTTT. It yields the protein CAWSVLGDSSPLHF. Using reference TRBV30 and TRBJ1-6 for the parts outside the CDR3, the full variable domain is SQTIHQWPATLVQPVGSPLSLECTVEGTSNPNLYWYRQAAGRGLQLLFYSVGIGQISSEVPQNLSASRPQDRQFILSSKKLLLSDSGFYLCAWSVLGDSSPLHFGNGTRLTVT.

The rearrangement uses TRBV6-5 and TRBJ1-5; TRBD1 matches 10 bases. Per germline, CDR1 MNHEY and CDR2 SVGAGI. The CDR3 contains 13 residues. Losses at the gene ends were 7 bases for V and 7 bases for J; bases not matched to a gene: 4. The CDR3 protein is CASNKDRGQPQHF. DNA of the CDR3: TGTGCCAGCAACAAGGACAGGGGGCAGCCCCAGCATTTT.

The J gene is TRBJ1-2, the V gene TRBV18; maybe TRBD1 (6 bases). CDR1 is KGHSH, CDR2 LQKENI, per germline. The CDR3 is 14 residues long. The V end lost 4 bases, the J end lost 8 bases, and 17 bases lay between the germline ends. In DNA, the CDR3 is TGTGCCAGCTCACTCAGGGGTGTCTCCTTCGGCTACACCTTC. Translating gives CASSLRGVSFGYTF.

The CDR3 DNA sequence: TGTGCCAGCAGCGTAGGGGGCTCAGGGGTCAATCAGCCCCAGCATTTT. This gives the protein CASSVGGSGVNQPQHF. This chain uses TRBV7-8 with TRBJ1-5; 7 nucleotides match TRBD1. Germline V gene sequence: CDR1 SGHVS, CDR2 FQNEAQ. V lost 5 bases and J lost 3; bases outside the gene matches: 10. This CDR3 has 16 amino acids.

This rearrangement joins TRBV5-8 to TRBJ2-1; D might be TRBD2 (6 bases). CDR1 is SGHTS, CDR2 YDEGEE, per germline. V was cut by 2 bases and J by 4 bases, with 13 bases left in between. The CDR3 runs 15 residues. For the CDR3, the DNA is TGTGCCAGCAGCTTTTTGGCGGGGAGGTACAATGAGCAGTTCTTC. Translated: CASSFLAGRYNEQFF.

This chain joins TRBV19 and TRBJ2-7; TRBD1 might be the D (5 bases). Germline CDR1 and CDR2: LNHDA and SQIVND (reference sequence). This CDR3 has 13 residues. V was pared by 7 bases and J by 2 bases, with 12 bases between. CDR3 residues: CASTKGPTYEQYF. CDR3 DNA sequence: TGTGCCAGTACTAAGGGGCCTACCTACGAGCAGTACTTC.

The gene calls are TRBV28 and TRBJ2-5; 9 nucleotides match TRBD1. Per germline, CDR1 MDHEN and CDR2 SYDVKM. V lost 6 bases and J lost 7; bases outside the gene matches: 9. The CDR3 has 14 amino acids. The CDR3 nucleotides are TGTGCCAGCAGCCCCGGGACAGGGTTGAGGACCCAGTACTTC. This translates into CASSPGTGLRTQYF. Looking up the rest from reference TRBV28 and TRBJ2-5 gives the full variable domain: DVKVTQSSRYLVKRTGEKVFLECVQDMDHENMFWYRQDPGLGLRLIYFSYDVKMKEKGDIPEGYSVSREKKERFSLILESASTNQTSMYLCASSPGTGLRTQYFGPGTRLLVL.

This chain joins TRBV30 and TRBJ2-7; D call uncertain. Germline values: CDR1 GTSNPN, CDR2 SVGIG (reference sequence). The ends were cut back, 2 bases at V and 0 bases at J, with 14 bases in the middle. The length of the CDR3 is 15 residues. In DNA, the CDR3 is TGTGCCTGGAGTTTGAACACCGAAAGCTCCTACGAGCAGTACTTC. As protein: CAWSLNTESSYEQYF.

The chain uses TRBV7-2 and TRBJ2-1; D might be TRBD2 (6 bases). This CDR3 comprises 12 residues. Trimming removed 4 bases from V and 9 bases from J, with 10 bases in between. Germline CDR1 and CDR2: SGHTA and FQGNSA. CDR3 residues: CASSYPSVEQFF. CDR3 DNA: TGTGCCAGCAGCTACCCTAGCGTTGAGCAGTTCTTC. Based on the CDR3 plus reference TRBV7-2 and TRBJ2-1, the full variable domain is GAGVSQSPSNKVTEKGKDVELRCDPISGHTALYWYRQSLGQGLEFLIYFQGNSAPDKSGLPSDRFSAERTGGSVSTLTIQRTQQEDSAVYLCASSYPSVEQFFGPGTRLTVL.

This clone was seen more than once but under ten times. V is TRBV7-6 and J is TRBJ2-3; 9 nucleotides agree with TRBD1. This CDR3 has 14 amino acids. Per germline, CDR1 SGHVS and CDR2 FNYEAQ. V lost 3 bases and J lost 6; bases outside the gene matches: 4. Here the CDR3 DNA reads TGTGCCAGCAGCTTCCGGGACAGGGCCGATACGCAGTATTTT. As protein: CASSFRDRADTQYF.

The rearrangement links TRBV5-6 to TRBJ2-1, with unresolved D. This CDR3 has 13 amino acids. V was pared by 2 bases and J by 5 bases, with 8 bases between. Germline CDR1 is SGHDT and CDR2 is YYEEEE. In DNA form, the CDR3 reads TGTGCCAGCAGCTTTAAGACAAACAATGAGCAGTTCTTC. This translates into CASSFKTNNEQFF.